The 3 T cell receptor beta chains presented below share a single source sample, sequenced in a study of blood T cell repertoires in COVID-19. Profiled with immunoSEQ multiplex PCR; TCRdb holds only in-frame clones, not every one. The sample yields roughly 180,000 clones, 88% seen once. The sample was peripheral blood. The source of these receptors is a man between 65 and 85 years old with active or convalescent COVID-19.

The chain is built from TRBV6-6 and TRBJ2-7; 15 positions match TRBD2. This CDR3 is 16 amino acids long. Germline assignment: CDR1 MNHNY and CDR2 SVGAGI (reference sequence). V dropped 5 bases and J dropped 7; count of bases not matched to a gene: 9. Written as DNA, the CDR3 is TGTGCCAGCAGTCCTCGGACTAGCGGGGGGGCGGGGGAGCAGTACTTC. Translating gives CASSPRTSGGAGEQYF.

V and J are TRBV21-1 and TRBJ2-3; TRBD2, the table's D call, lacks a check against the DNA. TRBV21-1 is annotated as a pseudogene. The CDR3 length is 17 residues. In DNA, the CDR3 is TGTGCCAGCAGCAAAGGCCTAAGGACTAGTAGTGCCGATACGCAGTATTTT. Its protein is CASSKGLRTSSADTQYF.

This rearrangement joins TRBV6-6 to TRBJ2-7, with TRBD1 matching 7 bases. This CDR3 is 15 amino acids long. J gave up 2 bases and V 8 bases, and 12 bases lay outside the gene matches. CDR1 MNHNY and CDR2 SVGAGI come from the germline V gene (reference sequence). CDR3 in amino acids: CASGYPGQRTYEQYF. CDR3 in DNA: TGTGCCAGCGGATACCCGGGACAGAGAACCTACGAGCAGTACTTC.